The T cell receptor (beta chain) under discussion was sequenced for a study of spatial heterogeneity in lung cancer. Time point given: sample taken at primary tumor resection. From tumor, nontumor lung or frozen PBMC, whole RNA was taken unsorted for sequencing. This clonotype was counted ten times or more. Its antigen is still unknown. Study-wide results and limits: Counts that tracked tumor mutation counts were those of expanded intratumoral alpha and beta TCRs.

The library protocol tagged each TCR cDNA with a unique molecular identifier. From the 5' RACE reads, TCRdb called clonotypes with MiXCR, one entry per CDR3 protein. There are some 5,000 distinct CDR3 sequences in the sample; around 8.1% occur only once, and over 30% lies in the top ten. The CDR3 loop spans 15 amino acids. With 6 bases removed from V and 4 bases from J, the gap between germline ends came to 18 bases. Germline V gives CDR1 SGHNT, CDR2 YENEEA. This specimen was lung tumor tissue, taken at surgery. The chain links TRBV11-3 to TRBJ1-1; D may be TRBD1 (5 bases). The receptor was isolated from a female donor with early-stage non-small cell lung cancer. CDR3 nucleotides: TGTGCCAGCAGTCTCGGCGGGGGATCGAGCACTGAAGCTTTCTTT. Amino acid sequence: CASSLGGGSSTEAFF.